Reported below is one T cell receptor (beta chain). As yet, its antigen is unknown. V lost 0 bases, J lost 6 bases, and 8 bases stayed unmatched. This CDR3 contains 17 residues. Germline lookup yields CDR1 MNHEY and CDR2 SMNVEV (reference sequence). People whose metastatic non-small-cell lung cancer was chemo-refractory got focal radiation along with CTLA-4 blockade by ipilimumab. The source of the sample is a study of radiotherapy plus CTLA-4 blockade in lung cancer. Across the whole study: Objective responses were seen in about a sixth of patients, disease control in around 30%.

Profiled with immunoSEQ multiplex PCR; TCRdb holds only in-frame clones, not every one. The sample carries about 98,000 clones, roughly four fifths recorded once. Whole-study findings and limits: TCR clones of tumor origin grew in blood after radiotherapy plus ipilimumab. Dynamics of early blood T cell clones, together with interferon-beta, were reportedly the best predictors of response.

The chain combines TRBV27 with TRBJ2-2, with TRBD2 identical over 9 bases. The sequences come from peripheral blood, collected from a patient treated with radiotherapy plus ipilimumab. The sequence was obtained from a human donor with non-small cell lung cancer who had a partial response to radiotherapy plus ipilimumab. CDR3 coding DNA: TGTGCCAGCAGTTTATCCCGTAGCGGGAGTAACCCCGGGGAGCTGTTTTTT. Amino acid sequence: CASSLSRSGSNPGELFF.